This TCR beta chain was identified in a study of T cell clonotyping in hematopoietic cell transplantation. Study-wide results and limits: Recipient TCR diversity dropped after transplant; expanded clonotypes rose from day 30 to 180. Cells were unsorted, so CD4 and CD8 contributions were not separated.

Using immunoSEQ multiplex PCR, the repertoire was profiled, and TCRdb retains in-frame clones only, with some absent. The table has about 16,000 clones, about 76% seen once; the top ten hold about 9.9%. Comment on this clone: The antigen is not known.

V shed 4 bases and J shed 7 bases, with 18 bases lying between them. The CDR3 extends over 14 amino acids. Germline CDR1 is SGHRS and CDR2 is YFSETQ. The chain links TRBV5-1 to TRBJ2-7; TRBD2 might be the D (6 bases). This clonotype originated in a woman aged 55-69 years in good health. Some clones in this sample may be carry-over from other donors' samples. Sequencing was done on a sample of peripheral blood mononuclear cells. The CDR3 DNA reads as TGCGCCAGCAGCCCCCAAGGGGTGGGGGGAGAGCAGTACTTC. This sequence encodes CASSPQGVGGEQYF.